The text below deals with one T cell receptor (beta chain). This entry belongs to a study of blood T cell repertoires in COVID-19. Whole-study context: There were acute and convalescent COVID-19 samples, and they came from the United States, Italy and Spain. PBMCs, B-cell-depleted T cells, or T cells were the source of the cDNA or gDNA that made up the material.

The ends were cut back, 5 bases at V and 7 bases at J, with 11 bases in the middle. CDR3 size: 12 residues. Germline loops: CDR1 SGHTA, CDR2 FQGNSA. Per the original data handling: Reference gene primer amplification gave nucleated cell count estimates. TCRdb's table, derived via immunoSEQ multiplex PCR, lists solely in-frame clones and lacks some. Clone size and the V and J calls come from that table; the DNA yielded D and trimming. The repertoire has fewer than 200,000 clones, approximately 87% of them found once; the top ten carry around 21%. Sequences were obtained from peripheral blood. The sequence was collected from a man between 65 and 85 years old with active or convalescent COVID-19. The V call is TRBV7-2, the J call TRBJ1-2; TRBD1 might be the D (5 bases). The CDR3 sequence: CASSQSRVGYTF. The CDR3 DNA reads TGTGCCAGCAGCCAAAGCAGGGTTGGCTACACCTTC.